Given below is one T cell receptor (beta chain) in context. The antigen is undetermined. 5'RACE, which relied on constant-segment primers, yielded TCR alpha and TCR beta cDNA libraries carrying sample barcodes and UMIs. TCRdb reanalysed the 5' RACE reads using MiXCR and keeps one entry per CDR3 protein. The table records around 430,000 distinct CDR3 sequences, about a sixth of them present only once. The sample belongs to a study of T-cell memory formation after mild COVID-19. On the study more broadly: TCR clusters were mostly confined to one donor each. The study, taken as a whole, reports: Day 15 to 85 contracting clones showed balanced CD4/CD8; day 15 to 37 expanders favored CD4+. In pre-infection memory, a portion of responding clones appeared, which suggested that cross-reactive memory joined.

CDR1 and CDR2 from the germline V gene are SGHVS and FQNEAQ. The germline V and J ends were trimmed by 3 bases and 4 bases, with 15 bases remaining between them. The CDR3 loop spans 15 amino acids. Sequencing was performed on PBMCs or a T cell subset sorted from them (not recorded which). The source is a man younger than 35 who had mild COVID-19 (a few samples of this study predate the infection). Cell type and time point are not known. The V and J genes are TRBV7-8 and TRBJ1-2; no clear D gene. CDR3 amino acids: CASSFHRTDSYGYTF. The CDR3 coding sequence is TGTGCCAGCAGCTTTCATCGGACCGACTCCTATGGCTACACCTTC.